These 4 T cell receptor beta chains were all obtained from the same sample, sequenced in a study of radiation and T cells in renal cell carcinoma. Profiling relied on immunoSEQ multiplex PCR, and the TCRdb table lists in-frame clones only, not all of them. The data contain 130,000 to 150,000 clones, 88% of them seen just once; the ten biggest clones take up around 4.4%. As to time point: baseline pretreatment blood. Treatment specified: 15 Gy SBRT to primary tumor, nephrectomy 4 weeks later. The input for sequencing was blood, taken from a patient whose treatment included radiotherapy and nephrectomy. These receptors came from a woman aged 65 to 85 with renal cell carcinoma.

The chain is built from TRBV30 and TRBJ1-1; no firm D call. Germline CDR1 reads GTSNPN; CDR2 reads SVGIG (reference sequence). CDR3 length: 12 residues. V gave up 5 bases and J gave up 1 base, with 8 bases separating them. The CDR3 sequence is CAWAEPNTEAFF. CDR3 DNA: TGTGCCTGGGCAGAGCCGAACACTGAAGCTTTCTTT.

This clone was recorded once. J is TRBJ2-3 and V is TRBV5-4; D gene unclear. V lost 2 bases to trimming and J lost 1 base, with 2 bases between them. CDR3 length: 12 residues. Looked up from germline, CDR1 is SGHNT and CDR2 is YYREEE (reference sequence). In nucleotides, the CDR3 is TGTGCCAGCAGCTTCCGCACAGATACGCAGTATTTT. Protein product: CASSFRTDTQYF.

This sequence joins TRBV5-8 and TRBJ2-1, with 8 bases fitting TRBD2. V was clipped by 0 bases and J by 10 bases; unmatched bases: 12. Germline CDR1 and CDR2: SGHTS and YDEGEE. This CDR3 region has 16 residues. CDR3: CASSLGGGGPPGEQFF. For the CDR3, the DNA is TGTGCCAGCAGCTTGGGAGGCGGGGGGCCGCCGGGGGAGCAGTTCTTC.

The chain recombines TRBV5-4 with TRBJ1-2; D ambiguous. Trimming left V 0 bases short and J 5 bases short, with 8 bases between. The CDR3 extends over 13 amino acids. Germline assignment: CDR1 SGHNT and CDR2 YYREEE (reference sequence). CDR3 protein: CASSLDGVYGYTF. DNA of the CDR3: TGTGCCAGCAGCTTGGACGGAGTATATGGCTACACCTTC.